This TCR beta chain was recorded in a study of blood T cell repertoires in COVID-19. The overall study: COVID-19 samples collected from the United States, Italy and Spain covered acute and convalescent phases. PBMCs, B-cell-depleted T cells, or T cells were the source of the cDNA or gDNA that made up the material.

The germline gives CDR1 MNHEY, CDR2 SVGAGI. CDR3 length: 12 amino acids. V was pared by 10 bases and J by 5 bases, with 14 bases between. The Seattle patients joined while their infection was active and were tracked longitudinally afterward. Sequencing was performed with immunoSEQ multiplex PCR; in TCRdb, only in-frame clones are kept and a portion is missing. Among about 480,000 clones, less than 90% were seen once, and the ten largest hold less than 9%. Sample: peripheral blood. This clonotype originated in a woman in her forties or fifties with COVID-19, enrolled during active disease. The chain couples TRBV6-5 to TRBJ2-5, with D perhaps matching TRBD1 (5 bases). In nucleotides, the CDR3 is TGTGCCACCGCAGGGTTAAGTGAGACCCAGTACTTC. It yields the protein CATAGLSETQYF.